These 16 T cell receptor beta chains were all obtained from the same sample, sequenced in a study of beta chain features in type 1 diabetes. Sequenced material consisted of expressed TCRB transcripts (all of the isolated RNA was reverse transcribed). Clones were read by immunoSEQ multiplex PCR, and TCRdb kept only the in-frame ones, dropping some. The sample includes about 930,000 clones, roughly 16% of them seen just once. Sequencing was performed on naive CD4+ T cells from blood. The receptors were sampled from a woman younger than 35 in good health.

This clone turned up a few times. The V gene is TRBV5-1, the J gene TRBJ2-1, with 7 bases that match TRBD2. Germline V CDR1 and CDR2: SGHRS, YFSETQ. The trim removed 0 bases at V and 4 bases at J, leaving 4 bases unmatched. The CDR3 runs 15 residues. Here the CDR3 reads CASSLVEAGYNEQFF. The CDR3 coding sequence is TGCGCCAGCAGCTTGGTCGAAGCGGGGTACAATGAGCAGTTCTTC.

The CDR3 protein is CATSRGRQDQETQYF. CDR3 DNA sequence: TGTGCCACCAGCAGAGGCCGACAAGATCAAGAGACCCAGTACTTC. The V call is TRBV15, the J call TRBJ2-5; no clear D gene. V was cut by 1 base and J by 2 bases, with 11 bases left in between. Germline V lookup: CDR1 LNHNV, CDR2 YYDKDF (reference sequence). This CDR3 spans 15 amino acids.

The CDR3 region is CASSPLGAILGHSEQFF. CDR3 nucleotides: TGTGCCAGCTCACCATTGGGGGCCATCCTCGGTCACAGTGAGCAGTTCTTC. The V call is TRBV18, the J call TRBJ2-1; D is possibly TRBD1 (6 bases). CDR3 length equals 17 residues. Germline loops: CDR1 KGHSH, CDR2 LQKENI. Trimming left V 2 bases short and J 9 bases short, with 23 bases between.

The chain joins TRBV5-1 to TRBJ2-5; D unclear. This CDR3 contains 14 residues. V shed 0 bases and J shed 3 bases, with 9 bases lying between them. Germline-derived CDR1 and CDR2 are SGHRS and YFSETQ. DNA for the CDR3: TGCGCCAGCAGCTTGGTAGGCAGAGAAGAGACCCAGTACTTC. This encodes CASSLVGREETQYF.

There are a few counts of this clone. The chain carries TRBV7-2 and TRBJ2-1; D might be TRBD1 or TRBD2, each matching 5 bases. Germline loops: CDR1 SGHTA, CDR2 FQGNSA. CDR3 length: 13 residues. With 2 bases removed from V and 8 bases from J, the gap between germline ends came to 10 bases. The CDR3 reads CASSLLGVYEQFF. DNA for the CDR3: TGTGCCAGCAGCTTATTGGGGGTCTATGAGCAGTTCTTC.

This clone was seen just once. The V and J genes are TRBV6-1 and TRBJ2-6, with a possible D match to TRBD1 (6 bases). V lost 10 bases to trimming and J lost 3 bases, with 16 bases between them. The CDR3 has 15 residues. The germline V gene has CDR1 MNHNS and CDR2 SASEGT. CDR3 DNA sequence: TGTGCCACCAGAAGAACAGGGCTTGGGGCCAACGTCCTGACTTTC. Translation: CATRRTGLGANVLTF.

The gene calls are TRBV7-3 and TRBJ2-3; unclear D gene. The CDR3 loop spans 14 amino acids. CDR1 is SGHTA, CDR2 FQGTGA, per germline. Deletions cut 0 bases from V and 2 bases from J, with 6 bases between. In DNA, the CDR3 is TGTGCCAGCAGCTTAACAGGATTCACAGATACGCAGTATTTT. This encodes CASSLTGFTDTQYF.

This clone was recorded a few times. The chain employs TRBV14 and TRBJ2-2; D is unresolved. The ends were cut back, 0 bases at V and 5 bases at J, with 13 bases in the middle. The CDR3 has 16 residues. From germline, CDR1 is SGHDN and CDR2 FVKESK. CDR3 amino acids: CASSQDRWLGTGELFF. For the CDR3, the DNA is TGTGCCAGCAGCCAAGATCGATGGCTGGGGACCGGGGAGCTGTTTTTT.

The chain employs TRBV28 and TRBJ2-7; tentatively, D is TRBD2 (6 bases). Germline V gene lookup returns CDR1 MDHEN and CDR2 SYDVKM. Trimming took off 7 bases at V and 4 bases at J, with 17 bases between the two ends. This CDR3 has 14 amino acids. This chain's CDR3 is CASTLANGGYEQYF. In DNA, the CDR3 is TGTGCCAGCACCCTCGCGAACGGAGGGTACGAGCAGTACTTC. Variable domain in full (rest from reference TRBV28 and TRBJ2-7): DVKVTQSSRYLVKRTGEKVFLECVQDMDHENMFWYRQDPGLGLRLIYFSYDVKMKEKGDIPEGYSVSREKKERFSLILESASTNQTSMYLCASTLANGGYEQYFGPGTRLTVT.

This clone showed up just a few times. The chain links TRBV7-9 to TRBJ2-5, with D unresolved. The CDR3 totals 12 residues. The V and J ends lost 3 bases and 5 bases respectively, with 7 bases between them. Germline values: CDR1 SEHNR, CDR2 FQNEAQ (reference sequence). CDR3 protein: CASSFSGETQYF. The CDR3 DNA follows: TGTGCCAGCAGCTTCTCTGGTGAGACCCAGTACTTC.

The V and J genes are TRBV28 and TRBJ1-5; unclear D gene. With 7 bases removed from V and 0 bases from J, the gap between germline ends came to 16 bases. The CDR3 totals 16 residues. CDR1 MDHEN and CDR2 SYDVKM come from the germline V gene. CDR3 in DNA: TGTGCCAGCACCGAAAGGGAGTTATATAGCAATCAGCCCCAGCATTTT. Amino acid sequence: CASTERELYSNQPQHF.

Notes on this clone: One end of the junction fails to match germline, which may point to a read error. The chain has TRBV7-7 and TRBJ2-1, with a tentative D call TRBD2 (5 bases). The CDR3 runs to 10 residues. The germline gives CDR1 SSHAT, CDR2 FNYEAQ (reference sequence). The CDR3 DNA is TGTGCTAGCAGCTTAGCCCGGGGGTTCTTC. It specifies CASSLARGFF.

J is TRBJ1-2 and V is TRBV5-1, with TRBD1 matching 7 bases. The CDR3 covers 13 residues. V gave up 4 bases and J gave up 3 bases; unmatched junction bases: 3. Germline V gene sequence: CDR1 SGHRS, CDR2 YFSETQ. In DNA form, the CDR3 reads TGCGCCAGCAGCCTAACAGGGGACTATGGCTACACCTTC. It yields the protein CASSLTGDYGYTF.

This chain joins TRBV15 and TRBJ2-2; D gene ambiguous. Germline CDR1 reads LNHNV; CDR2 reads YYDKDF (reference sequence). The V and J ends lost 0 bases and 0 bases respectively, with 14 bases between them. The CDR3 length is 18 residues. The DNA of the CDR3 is TGTGCCACCAGCAGAGAACTCTCTCGTCTCTCGAACACCGGGGAGCTGTTTTTT. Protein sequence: CATSRELSRLSNTGELFF. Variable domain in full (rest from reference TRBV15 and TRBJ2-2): DAMVIQNPRYQVTQFGKPVTLSCSQTLNHNVMYWYQQKSSQAPKLLFHYYDKDFNNEADTPDNFQSRRPNTSFCFLDIRSPGLGDTAMYLCATSRELSRLSNTGELFFGEGSRLTVL.

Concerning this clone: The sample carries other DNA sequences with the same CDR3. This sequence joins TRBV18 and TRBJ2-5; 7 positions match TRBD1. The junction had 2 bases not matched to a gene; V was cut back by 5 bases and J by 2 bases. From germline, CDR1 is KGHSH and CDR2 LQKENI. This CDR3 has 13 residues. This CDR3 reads CASSKGQQETQYF. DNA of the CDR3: TGTGCCAGCTCAAAGGGACAGCAAGAGACCCAGTACTTC.

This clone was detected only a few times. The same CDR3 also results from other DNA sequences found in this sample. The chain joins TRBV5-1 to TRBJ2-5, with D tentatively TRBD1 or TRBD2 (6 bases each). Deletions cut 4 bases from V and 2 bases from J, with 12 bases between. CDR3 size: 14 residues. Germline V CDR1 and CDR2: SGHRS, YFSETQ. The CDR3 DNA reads TGCGCCAGCAGCACAAGGGGGGATCAAGAGACCCAGTACTTC. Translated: CASSTRGDQETQYF.